A selection of T cell receptor beta chains follows, all from one sample in a study of cytomegalovirus exposure and HLA in healthy donors. The method was immunoSEQ multiplex PCR; TCRdb's version includes in-frame clones alone and lacks a portion of them. Reported are around 50,000 clones; the ten largest clones contain 2.1%. The sample taken for sequencing was PBMCs. The receptors derive from a middle-aged woman in good health and CMV-seronegative. Each CDR3 is given with its conserved first and last residue. A D gene is named only where the DNA matches it firmly.

cdr3_nt | cdr3_aa | v_call | cdr3_length | d_call | j_call
TGTGCCAGTAGTAGTCGGGGTTATAATTCACCCCTCCACTTT | CASSSRGYNSPLHF | TRBV19 | 14 | NA | TRBJ1-6
TGTGCCAGCTCACCACGGGCGGGGGGCCAAGAGACCCAGTACTTC | CASSPRAGGQETQYF | TRBV18 | 15 | TRBD2 | TRBJ2-5
TGTGCCAGCAGCTTGGAGGGACGGCTTAGCTCCTACGAGCAGTACTTC | CASSLEGRLSSYEQYF | TRBV7-9 | 16 | NA | TRBJ2-7
TGTGCCAGCTCACCACCGACAGGGGCGGACACTGAAGCTTTCTTT | CASSPPTGADTEAFF | TRBV18 | 15 | TRBD1 | TRBJ1-1
TGTGCCAGCAGCGACCTGGGGGGTTACGAGCAGTACTTC | CASSDLGGYEQYF | TRBV11-3 | 13 | NA | TRBJ2-7
TGTGCCAGCAGCCCTGACTCGGCGGGGGAGACCCAGTACTTC | CASSPDSAGETQYF | TRBV6-5 | 14 | NA | TRBJ2-5
TGTGCCAGAAGCTTGACAGGGGGCCTTAGCACTGAAGCTTTCTTT | CARSLTGGLSTEAFF | TRBV5-3 | 15 | TRBD1 | TRBJ1-1
TGCGCCAGCAGCTTGGGGTCAGATATCTACGAGCAGTACTTC | CASSLGSDIYEQYF | TRBV5-1 | 14 | NA | TRBJ2-7
TGTGCCAGCAGTCGGATGACTCCCGACTATGGCTACACCTTC | CASSRMTPDYGYTF | TRBV6-5 | 14 | NA | TRBJ1-2
TGTGCCAGCAGTGTTCGACAGGGGTATCAGCCCCAGCATTTT | CASSVRQGYQPQHF | TRBV6-1 | 14 | TRBD1 | TRBJ1-5
TGTGCCAGCAGTGAACTGACAAGTAACACTGAAGCTTTCTTT | CASSELTSNTEAFF | TRBV6-5 | 14 | NA | TRBJ1-1
TGTGCCAGCAGTTTTATAGCGGGGGAAACCTACGAGCAGTACTTC | CASSFIAGETYEQYF | TRBV6-1 | 15 | TRBD2 | TRBJ2-7
TGTGCCAGCAGCACTCACCCAGGACAGGGAAAGTACGAGCAGTACTTC | CASSTHPGQGKYEQYF | TRBV6-6 | 16 | TRBD1 | TRBJ2-7
TGTGCCAGCTCACCGACGGACAGGGATCAGCCCCAGCATTTT | CASSPTDRDQPQHF | TRBV18 | 14 | TRBD1 | TRBJ1-5
TGCGCCAGCAGCTTGGGACAGTCCTTTAATGAAAAACTGTTTTTT | CASSLGQSFNEKLFF | TRBV5-1 | 15 | NA | TRBJ1-4
TGTGCCACCAGCAGAGTTGTGGCGGCAGCTGCGGAGCAGTACTTC | CATSRVVAAAAEQYF | TRBV15 | 15 | NA | TRBJ2-7
TGTGCCAGCAGAAAGCCCGGACAGGGGTACATTCAGTACTTC | CASRKPGQGYIQYF | TRBV11-2 | 14 | TRBD1 | TRBJ2-4
TGTGCCAGCTCACGGGCCACACAATGGGGAGACAGGGGGAGCGAGCAGTACTTC | CASSRATQWGDRGSEQYF | TRBV18 | 18 | TRBD1 | TRBJ2-7
TGTGCCAGCAGCGGAAACCCAGGGGTTGGAAAATACGAGCAGTACTTC | CASSGNPGVGKYEQYF | TRBV7-2 | 16 | NA | TRBJ2-7
TGTGCCAGCAGCTTAGGGGGTGGCGGGGGGGCCTATGAGCAGTTCTTC | CASSLGGGGGAYEQFF | TRBV7-2 | 16 | TRBD2 | TRBJ2-1
TGTGCCAGCAGTTACGCAGATTCCTACGAGCAGTACTTC | CASSYADSYEQYF | TRBV6-6 | 13 | NA | TRBJ2-7
TGCAGCGTGGGGACTACCTCTAGCACAGATACGCAGTATTTT | CSVGTTSSTDTQYF | TRBV29-1 | 14 | TRBD2 | TRBJ2-3
TGTGCCTGGGCGACTACCACAGATACGCAGTATTTT | CAWATTTDTQYF | TRBV30 | 12 | NA | TRBJ2-3
TGCGCCAGCAGCCAAGACAAACAGGGGTCTGGAAACACCATATATTTT | CASSQDKQGSGNTIYF | TRBV4-3 | 16 | TRBD1 | TRBJ1-3
TGTGCCAGCACCTCCTGGGGGGTAAGGAGCTCCTACGAGCAGTACTTC | CASTSWGVRSSYEQYF | TRBV16 | 16 | NA | TRBJ2-7
TGTGCCAGCAGCTCCCTTTCCCGCGCGAGCTCCTACAATGAGCAGTTCTTC | CASSSLSRASSYNEQFF | TRBV5-4 | 17 | NA | TRBJ2-1
TGTGCCAGCAGTTGGGGGGGGAGGGGCTGGAACACTGAAGCTTTCTTT | CASSWGGRGWNTEAFF | TRBV6-5 | 16 | NA | TRBJ1-1
TGCGCCAGCAGCGCTCGGGGGAGGGCACACGAGCAGTACTTC | CASSARGRAHEQYF | TRBV4-1 | 14 | TRBD2 | TRBJ2-7
TGTGCCAGCAGCGCCCACTGGACAGGGGGGGATTCTGGGGCCAACGTCCTGACTTTC | CASSAHWTGGDSGANVLTF | TRBV7-9 | 19 | TRBD1 | TRBJ2-6
TGTGCCAGCAGCACTAGATCTGGGGCCAACGTCCTGACTTTC | CASSTRSGANVLTF | TRBV7-3 | 14 | NA | TRBJ2-6
TGTGCCAGTAGCGAGACAGGGGGCGGGACTGAAGCTTTCTTT | CASSETGGGTEAFF | TRBV19 | 14 | TRBD1 | TRBJ1-1
TGTGCCAGCAGTTTCGAAGAGGGTCTGGGTGAGCAGTTCTTC | CASSFEEGLGEQFF | TRBV6-6 | 14 | NA | TRBJ2-1